This T cell receptor beta chain was retrieved from a study of blood T cells in healthy people across ages. Study-level findings and limits: It was not known whether donors were CMV positive (a possible confounder of expanded clonotype changes). Higher naive T cell percentage went strongly together with higher TCR beta diversity.

Drawing of peripheral blood yielded about 10 milliliters from each donor. They isolated at least 6.5 million PBMCs from each sample. This clonotype was counted a few times. Its cognate antigen is unknown. Primed by a sample-barcoded 5' primer and a J-beta primer mix, a second PCR proceeded for about 6 to 12 cycles. Each CDR3 protein gets one entry after TCRdb re-called the 5' RACE reads with MiXCR. The sample lists 650,000 to 1,000,000 distinct CDR3 sequences, roughly 34% occurring once. This CDR3 is 12 amino acids long. Germline CDR1 and CDR2: DFQATT and SNEGSKA (reference sequence). V gave up 6 bases and J gave up 2 bases, with 11 bases separating them.

The rearrangement uses TRBV20-1 and TRBJ2-7; possibly TRBD1 for D (6 bases). The clonotype was recovered from a man aged 18 to 35 in good health. Material: blood. The CDR3 sequence: CSAVQGTYEQYF. In nucleotides, the CDR3 is TGCAGTGCCGTACAGGGAACCTACGAGCAGTACTTC.